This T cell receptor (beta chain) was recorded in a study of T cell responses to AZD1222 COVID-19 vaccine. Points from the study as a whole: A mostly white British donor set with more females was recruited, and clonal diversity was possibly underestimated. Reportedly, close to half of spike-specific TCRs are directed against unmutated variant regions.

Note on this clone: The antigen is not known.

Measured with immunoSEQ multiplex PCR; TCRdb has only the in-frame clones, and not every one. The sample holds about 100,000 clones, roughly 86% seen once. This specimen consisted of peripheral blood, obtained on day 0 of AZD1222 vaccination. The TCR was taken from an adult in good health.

Here the CDR3 reads CASSFRGETQYF. The CDR3 nucleotides read TGTGCCAGCAGTTTTAGAGGAGAGACCCAGTACTTC. This chain connects TRBV12-3 or TRBV12-4 to TRBJ2-5; D uncertain. The CDR3 is 12 residues long. The V gene lost 3 bases and the J gene lost 4 bases, with 6 bases spanning the gap.